The 9 T cell receptor beta chains given below trace back to one sample, sequenced in a study of beta chain features in type 1 diabetes. Reverse transcription of all isolated RNA meant that expressed TCRB transcripts were sequenced. Data came from immunoSEQ multiplex PCR; TCRdb stores just in-frame clones and leaves some out. Seen here are roughly 250,000 clones, around 68% observed once, and the top ten hold around 0.05%. Sequenced: naive CD4+ T cells from blood. Receptors originate from a man aged 25 to 45 in good health.

This rearrangement joins TRBV30 to TRBJ1-4; no clear D. V lost 2 bases, J lost 8 bases, and 15 bases lay in between. The CDR3 is 14 amino acids. CDR1 is GTSNPN and CDR2 is SVGIG in the germline V gene (reference sequence). DNA for the CDR3: TGTGCCTGGAGTAAAGGACTGGGCTCGGAAAAACTGTTTTTT. As protein: CAWSKGLGSEKLFF.

V usage is TRBV14 and J usage is TRBJ2-1; no clear D gene. The CDR3 spans 15 residues. Germline CDR1 and CDR2: SGHDN and FVKESK. Trimming removed 4 bases from V and 7 bases from J, with 17 bases in between. The CDR3 DNA reads as TGTGCCAGCAGCCCGGATCCCGGACGTCCAAATGAGCAGTTCTTC. This codes for CASSPDPGRPNEQFF.

The genes are TRBV30 and TRBJ1-2; D is possibly TRBD1 (5 bases). The CDR3 is 14 residues long. The germline CDR1 and CDR2 sequences are GTSNPN and SVGIG (reference sequence). The V and J ends lost 2 bases and 3 bases respectively, with 13 bases between them. CDR3 sequence: CAWSQRGTDYGYTF. The CDR3 DNA follows: TGTGCCTGGAGTCAACGCGGGACGGACTATGGCTACACCTTC.

The V call is TRBV28, the J call TRBJ2-7; D not certain. V lost 6 bases and J lost 3, with 9 bases in between. The CDR3 is made up of 12 amino acids. Germline CDR1 MDHEN, CDR2 SYDVKM. The CDR3 spells CASSLVDYEQYF. Here the CDR3 DNA reads TGTGCCAGCAGCCTGGTTGACTACGAGCAGTACTTC.

The genes are TRBV29-1 and TRBJ1-1; D is unresolved. The CDR3 runs 13 residues. The V gene's germline CDR1 is SQVTM and CDR2 ANQGSEA. Trimming removed 3 bases from V and 0 bases from J, with 8 bases in between. The DNA of the CDR3 is TGCAGCGTTGAGCTATTGGTGAACACTGAAGCTTTCTTT. Translated, it gives CSVELLVNTEAFF.

The chain uses TRBV18 and TRBJ2-1; 7 bases are shared with TRBD1. Per germline, CDR1 KGHSH and CDR2 LQKENI. V was clipped by 4 bases and J by 4 bases; unmatched bases: 10. This CDR3 has 16 amino acids. The CDR3 bases are TGTGCCAGCTCACTACCATTAGGACAGGCTTACAATGAGCAGTTCTTC. It translates to CASSLPLGQAYNEQFF.

As to this clone: This same CDR3 is encoded by further DNA sequences in the sample. V gene TRBV9 combines with J gene TRBJ2-1, with TRBD2 identical over 10 bases. Trimming removed 3 bases from V and 0 bases from J; junction bases left unmatched: 0. This CDR3 contains 15 residues. The germline CDR1 and CDR2 sequences are SGDLS and YYNGEE. CDR3 DNA: TGTGCCAGCAGCGCTAGCGGGAGCTCCTACAATGAGCAGTTCTTC. Residues: CASSASGSSYNEQFF. Variable domain in full (rest from reference TRBV9 and TRBJ2-1): DSGVTQTPKHLITATGQRVTLRCSPRSGDLSVYWYQQSLDQGLQFLIQYYNGEERAKGNILERFSAQQFPDLHSELNLSSLELGDSALYFCASSASGSSYNEQFFGPGTRLTVL.

This sequence joins TRBV30 and TRBJ2-7; possible D gene TRBD2, 5 bases. The V gene's germline CDR1 is GTSNPN and CDR2 SVGIG (reference sequence). CDR3 size: 12 residues. V lost 2 bases to trimming and J lost 3 bases, with 8 bases between them. The CDR3 nucleotides are TGTGCCTGGAGTAAAGACTACTACGAGCAGTACTTC. This sequence encodes CAWSKDYYEQYF. Full variable domain (rest looked up from reference TRBV30 and TRBJ2-7): SQTIHQWPATLVQPVGSPLSLECTVEGTSNPNLYWYRQAAGRGLQLLFYSVGIGQISSEVPQNLSASRPQDRQFILSSKKLLLSDSGFYLCAWSKDYYEQYFGPGTRLTVT.

This chain links TRBV5-1 with TRBJ2-1; perhaps TRBD1 as D (6 bases). The CDR3 loop spans 15 amino acids. V lost 0 bases and J 3 bases, leaving 10 bases between the germline ends. Looked up from germline, CDR1 is SGHRS and CDR2 is YFSETQ. The CDR3 loop is CASSLGQEIYNEQFF. CDR3 sequence (DNA): TGCGCCAGCAGCTTGGGACAGGAGATCTACAATGAGCAGTTCTTC.